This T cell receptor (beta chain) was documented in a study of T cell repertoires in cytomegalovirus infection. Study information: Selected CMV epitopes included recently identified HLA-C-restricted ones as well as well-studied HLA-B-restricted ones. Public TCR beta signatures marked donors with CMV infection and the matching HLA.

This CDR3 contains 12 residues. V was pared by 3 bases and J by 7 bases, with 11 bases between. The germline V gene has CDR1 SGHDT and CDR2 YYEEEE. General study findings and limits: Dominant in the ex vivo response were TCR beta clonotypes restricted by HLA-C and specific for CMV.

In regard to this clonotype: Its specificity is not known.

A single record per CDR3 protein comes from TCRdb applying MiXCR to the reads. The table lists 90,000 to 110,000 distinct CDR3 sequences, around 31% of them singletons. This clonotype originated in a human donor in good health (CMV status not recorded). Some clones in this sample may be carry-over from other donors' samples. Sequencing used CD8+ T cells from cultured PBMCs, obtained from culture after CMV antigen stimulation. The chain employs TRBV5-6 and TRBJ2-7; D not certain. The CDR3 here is CASSSVGWEQYF. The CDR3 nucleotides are TGTGCCAGCAGCTCCGTAGGGTGGGAGCAGTACTTC. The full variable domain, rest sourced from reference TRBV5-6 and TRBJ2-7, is DAGVTQSPTHLIKTRGQQVTLRCSPKSGHDTVSWYQQALGQGPQFIFQYYEEEERQRGNFPDRFSGHQFPNYSSELNVNALLLGDSALYLCASSSVGWEQYFGPGTRLTVT.